This T cell receptor beta chain was recovered during a study of circulating CD8 cells and anti-PD-1 response in melanoma (TCRdb year 2020). In terms of the full investigation: Nivolumab was administered to patients intravenously at 3 mg/kg every 2 weeks. In on-treatment samples, a biotinylated anti-human IgG4 antibody was used to detect PD-1. Of the roughly 13 patients in the melanoma cohort, anti-PD-1 was received as first-line therapy by seven patients, and prior targeted therapy or immunotherapy had been received by six patients. Patients with complete or partial responses were classified as responders, and patients with stable or progressive disease (RECIST v1.1) were classified as non-responders. The TCR repertoire analysis covered approximately 11 melanoma patients: 7 non-responders and 4 responders.

This clonotype is described as large (0.1 to 1%). Its antigen remains undetermined. Per-nucleotide qualities are absent, and no much larger clonotype sits a single base away. TCRdb shows the sequencer as NextSeq 500. The QIAseq Immune Repertoire RNA Library Kit, Human TCR Panel was used to prepare TCR libraries from about 15 ng of total RNA. TCR libraries were sequenced on an Illumina NextSeq with a Mid Output V2 kit, using asymmetric 261x41 paired-end reads. Each TCR library was diluted to approximately 4.2 nM, after which the TCR libraries were pooled, denatured and loaded at 1.0 pM. Per the authors' processing: The QIAGEN GeneGlobe Data Analysis Center was used to process TCR FASTQ files, and downstream analysis was done in R 3.5.2. Clonality was calculated as one minus Shannon entropy normalized by the log of the number of unique productive sequences. Within each subset, Fisher exact tests at 5% FDR identified TRA or TRB clonotypes differing in abundance between baseline and M1. Clonotypes with differential abundance were put into four groups: emerging, expanding, contracting or non-expanding/contracting. Morisita's overlap index was used to measure repertoire overlap between patients. TCRdb ran its own pipeline on the public reads, namely fastp trimming at Q25 and MiXCR clone calling, and kept in-frame beta chains. Identical CDR3 proteins give one entry, which carries the most common genes and DNA. TCRdb, rather than the study authors, made the V and J calls. A total of over a hundred distinct CDR3 sequences appear in this sample, roughly an eighth of them only once. The ten largest clonotypes hold less than 50% of the sample.

A BD FACSAria II cell sorter was used to sort four subsets, defined by PD-1 and/or TIGIT, from live CD3+CD8+TCRalphabeta+ cells. To characterize relevance to anti-PD-1 therapy response, circulating CD8 T cells were sorted into four subsets based on PD-1 and TIGIT expression. Both TCR alpha and TCR beta chains were sequenced from each sorted CD8 T-cell subset. Peripheral blood was drawn before the first anti-PD-1 injection and after two and four injections. Ficoll gradient centrifugation was used to isolate PBMCs right away. Until use, PBMCs were stored frozen in liquid nitrogen in RPMI containing approximately 19% FCS and about 10% DMSO. After thawing, PBMCs were stained with a viability dye and with antibodies against CD3, CD8alpha, TCRalphabeta, PD-1 and TIGIT. The RNeasy Kit was used to extract total RNA, and all samples had a RIN greater than 7. The full study reports these points: Repertoires were found to be largely private between subsets, with under 7% of TRB clonotypes shared at M1, and the highest sharing was observed between DPOS and TIGIT. Only baseline and M1 samples, drawn from a small cohort with few responders, went into the published TCR repertoire comparisons. Experiments were generally performed without replicates because of limited material. The DNEG repertoire was the most diverse; PD-1 and DPOS showed similar, higher clonality, and TIGIT repertoires were the least diverse. The authors pointed out that the cohort included both treatment-naive and previously treated patients, and that this mix could influence the results. Tumor material was not accessible, so tumor reactivity was assessed by peptide assays on expanded sorted subsets instead.

V and J lose 9 bases and 6 bases, and a span of 19 bases separates them. In the germline V gene (reference sequence), CDR1 corresponds to MNHEY and CDR2 to SMNVEV. Including cysteine and phenylalanine, the CDR3 has 14 amino acids. Only the CDR3 portion is preserved as DNA: 42 bases, with reading frame beginning at the first base. This receptor was obtained from a human donor with melanoma. This receptor chain uses TRBV27 and TRBJ2-3, with a weak D call of TRBD1 (5 bases match). This material consisted of CD8+ T cells from PBMCs, taken at baseline or after one month of anti-PD-1 therapy (not recorded which). The CDR3 loop reads CASRRGPFSDTQYF. The nucleotide sequence is given as TGTGCCAGTCGTAGGGGCCCGTTTTCGGATACGCAGTATTTT.